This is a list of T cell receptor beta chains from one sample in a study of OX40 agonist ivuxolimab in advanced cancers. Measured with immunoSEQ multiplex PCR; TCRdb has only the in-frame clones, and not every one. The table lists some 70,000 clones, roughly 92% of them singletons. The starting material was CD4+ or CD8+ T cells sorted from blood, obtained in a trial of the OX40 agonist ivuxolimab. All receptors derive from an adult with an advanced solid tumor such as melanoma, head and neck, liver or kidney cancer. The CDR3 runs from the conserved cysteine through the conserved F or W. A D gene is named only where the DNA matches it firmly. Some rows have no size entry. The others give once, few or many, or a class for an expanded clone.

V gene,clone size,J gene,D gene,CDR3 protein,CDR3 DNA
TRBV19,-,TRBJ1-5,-,CASGQNQPQHF,TGTGCCAGTGGGCAGAATCAGCCCCAGCATTTT
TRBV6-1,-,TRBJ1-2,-,CASRDGRSGAYGYTF,TGTGCCAGCAGGGATGGACGGTCTGGCGCCTATGGCTACACCTTC
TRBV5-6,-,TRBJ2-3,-,CASTRGFSSTDTQYF,TGTGCCAGCACCCGGGGATTTTCCTCAACAGATACGCAGTATTTT
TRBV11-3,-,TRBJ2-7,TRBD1,CASSRAGQGAYEQYF,TGTGCCAGCTCTCGGGCGGGACAGGGGGCCTACGAGCAGTACTTC
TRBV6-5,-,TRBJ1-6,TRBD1,CASSRQGSHSPLHF,TGTGCCAGCAGTAGACAGGGCTCTCATTCACCCCTCCACTTT
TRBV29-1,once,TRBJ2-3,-,CSVTGLGTDTQYF,TGCAGCGTCACGGGGCTCGGCACAGATACGCAGTATTTT
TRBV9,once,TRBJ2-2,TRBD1,CASSATGQIAGELFF,TGTGCCAGCAGCGCGACAGGGCAAATCGCCGGGGAGCTGTTTTTT
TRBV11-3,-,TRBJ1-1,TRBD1,CASSPSLQGAAFF,TGTGCCAGCAGCCCTTCATTACAGGGGGCAGCTTTCTTT
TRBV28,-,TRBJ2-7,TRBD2,CATQRAGDEQYF,TGTGCCACCCAGAGAGCGGGGGACGAGCAGTACTTC
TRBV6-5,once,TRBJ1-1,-,CASTRPGVGTEAFF,TGTGCCAGCACCAGACCCGGAGTGGGAACTGAAGCTTTCTTT
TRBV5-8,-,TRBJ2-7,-,CASSLDLGRGEQYF,TGTGCCAGCAGCTTGGACCTGGGCAGGGGCGAGCAGTACTTC
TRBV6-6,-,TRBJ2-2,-,CASSRTANTGELFF,TGTGCCAGCAGCCGGACCGCGAACACCGGGGAGCTGTTTTTT
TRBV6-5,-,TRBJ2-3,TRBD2,CASSLAGSFAQYF,TGTGCCAGCAGTTTAGCGGGCAGTTTTGCGCAGTATTTT
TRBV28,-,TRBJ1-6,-,CASSPGTVFSPLHF,TGTGCCAGCAGTCCTGGGACGGTTTTCTCACCCCTCCACTTT
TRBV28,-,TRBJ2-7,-,CASSPDSYEQYF,TGTGCCAGCAGCCCAGACAGCTACGAGCAGTACTTC
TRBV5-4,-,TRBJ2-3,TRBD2,CASSTASGRGTDTQYF,TGTGCCAGCAGCACCGCTAGCGGGAGAGGCACAGATACGCAGTATTTT
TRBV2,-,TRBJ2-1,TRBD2,CASRWAGEGEQFF,TGTGCCAGCAGGTGGGCGGGAGAGGGTGAGCAGTTCTTC
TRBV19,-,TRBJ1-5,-,CASSKGGGGSNQPQHF,TGTGCCAGTAGTAAGGGGGGGGGCGGTAGCAATCAGCCCCAGCATTTT
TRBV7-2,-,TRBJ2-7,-,CASTGLYEQYF,TGTGCCAGCACCGGACTCTATGAGCAGTACTTC
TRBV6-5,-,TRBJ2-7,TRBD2,CASSAGGKPYEQYF,TGTGCCAGCAGCGCCGGGGGGAAACCCTACGAGCAGTACTTC
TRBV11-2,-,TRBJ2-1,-,CASSLDGLGGYEQFF,TGTGCCAGCAGCTTAGATGGGTTGGGGGGTTACGAGCAGTTCTTC
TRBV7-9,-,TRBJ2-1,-,CASSLAPGGLAGHNEQFF,TGTGCCAGCAGCTTAGCCCCCGGGGGTTTGGCAGGCCACAATGAGCAGTTCTTC
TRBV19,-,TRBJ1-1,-,CASSIVGTTEAFF,TGTGCCAGTAGTATAGTAGGGACCACTGAAGCTTTCTTT
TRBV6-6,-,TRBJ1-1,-,CASSSDSLNTEAFF,TGTGCCAGCAGTTCGGACAGTCTGAACACTGAAGCTTTCTTT
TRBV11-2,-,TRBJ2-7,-,CASSSYRDPSEQYF,TGTGCCAGCAGCAGTTACCGGGACCCCAGTGAGCAGTACTTC
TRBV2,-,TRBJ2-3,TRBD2,CASRAWERGSTDTQYF,TGTGCCAGCAGGGCGTGGGAGCGGGGAAGCACAGATACGCAGTATTTT
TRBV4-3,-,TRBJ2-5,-,CASSQDEAAQETQYF,TGCGCCAGCAGCCAAGATGAGGCAGCACAAGAGACCCAGTACTTC
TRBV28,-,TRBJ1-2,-,CASSFGGYGYTF,TGTGCCAGCAGCTTTGGGGGATATGGCTACACCTTC
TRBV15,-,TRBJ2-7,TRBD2,CATSRGSAGGIYEQYF,TGTGCCACCAGCAGAGGATCTGCGGGGGGGATCTACGAGCAGTACTTC
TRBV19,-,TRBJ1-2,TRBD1,CASQGRGLGYTF,TGTGCCTCGCAGGGCAGGGGGCTCGGCTACACCTTC
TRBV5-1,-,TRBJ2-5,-,CASSLLSTIGQETQYF,TGCGCCAGCAGCCTCCTATCCACCATTGGGCAAGAGACCCAGTACTTC
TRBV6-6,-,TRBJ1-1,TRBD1,CASSPTGAGTEAFF,TGTGCCAGCAGTCCGACAGGGGCAGGAACTGAAGCTTTCTTT
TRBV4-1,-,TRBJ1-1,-,CASSHGPANTEAFF,TGCGCCAGCAGCCACGGACCCGCGAACACTGAAGCTTTCTTT
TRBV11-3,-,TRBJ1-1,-,CASSPTTGGTEAFF,TGTGCCAGCAGCCCTACCACAGGTGGGACTGAAGCTTTCTTT
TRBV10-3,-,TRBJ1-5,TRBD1,CAISESRGQGTQPQHF,TGTGCCATCAGTGAGTCCCGGGGACAGGGAACTCAGCCCCAGCATTTT
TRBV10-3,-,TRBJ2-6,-,CAINGGAQGANVLTF,TGTGCCATCAATGGTGGGGCGCAAGGGGCCAACGTCCTGACTTTC
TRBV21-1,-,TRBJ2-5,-,CAIEREGRRETQYF,TGTGCCATCGAAAGGGAAGGGCGTCGAGAGACCCAGTACTTC